The 14 T cell receptor beta chains below all came from one sample that was sequenced in a study of blood T cell repertoires in COVID-19. Generated by immunoSEQ multiplex PCR, the TCRdb table keeps only in-frame clones and is missing some. The repertoire holds approximately 130,000 clones, with approximately 90% as singletons. The sequenced sample was peripheral blood. All receptors come from a human donor in a cohort sampled during active COVID-19.

This chain links TRBV13 with TRBJ2-2; D remains unclear. V dropped 3 bases and J dropped 8 bases, with 4 bases sitting between them. The CDR3 runs 11 residues. The V gene's germline CDR1 is PRHDT and CDR2 FYEKMQ (reference sequence). CDR3 in DNA: TGTGCCAGCAGCTTCCCGGGGGAGCTGTTTTTT. Its translation: CASSFPGELFF.

The V call is TRBV7-8, the J call TRBJ2-1; TRBD2 matches at 10 bases. The CDR3 has 17 amino acids. CDR1 and CDR2 from the germline V gene are SGHVS and FQNEAQ. The J segment lost 1 base and the V segment lost 3 bases, leaving 6 bases of the junction unmatched. The CDR3 DNA sequence: TGTGCCAGCAGCTTGAGACTAGCGGGCGGATCCTACAATGAGCAGTTCTTC. This gives the protein CASSLRLAGGSYNEQFF. Full variable domain (missing parts from reference TRBV7-8 and TRBJ2-1): GAGVSQSPRYKVAKRGQDVALRCDPISGHVSLFWYQQALGQGPEFLTYFQNEAQLDKSGLPSDRFFAERPEGSVSTLKIQRTQQEDSAVYLCASSLRLAGGSYNEQFFGPGTRLTVL.

V is TRBV2 and J is TRBJ2-7; 11 bases agree with TRBD1. CDR1 and CDR2 (germline): SNHLY, FYNNEI. The CDR3 loop spans 13 amino acids. J lost 5 bases, V lost 5 bases, and 2 bases had no gene match. CDR3 DNA sequence: TGTGCCAGCAGTAGGACAGGGGGCCACGAGCAGTACTTC. Its protein is CASSRTGGHEQYF. The variable domain in full, completed from reference TRBV2 and TRBJ2-7, reads EPEVTQTPSHQVTQMGQEVILRCVPISNHLYFYWYRQILGQKVEFLVSFYNNEISEKSEIFDDQFSVERPDGSNFTLKIRSTKLEDSAMYFCASSRTGGHEQYFGPGTRLTVT.

The J gene is TRBJ2-3, the V gene TRBV19; TRBD2 agrees at 7 bases. CDR3 length: 16 residues. From germline, CDR1 is LNHDA and CDR2 SQIVND (reference sequence). The V and J ends lost 6 bases and 3 bases, in that order; junction bases with no gene match: 12. CDR3 in DNA: TGTGCCAGTAGAACCCGTGTTGGAGCGGGAACAGATACGCAGTATTTT. Translated, it gives CASRTRVGAGTDTQYF.

This rearrangement joins TRBV5-5 to TRBJ1-2, with unresolved D. The CDR3 is 14 amino acids. Trimming removed 0 bases at V and 5 bases at J, with 11 bases between. Germline CDR1 and CDR2: SGHKS and YYEKEE (reference sequence). CDR3 in DNA: TGTGCCAGCAGCTTGGCAACGGCGGTTTATGGCTACACCTTC. Translating gives CASSLATAVYGYTF. The full variable domain, rest sourced from reference TRBV5-5 and TRBJ1-2, is DAGVTQSPTHLIKTRGQQVTLRCSPISGHKSVSWYQQVLGQGPQFIFQYYEKEERGRGNFPDRFSARQFPNYSSELNVNALLLGDSALYLCASSLATAVYGYTFGSGTRLTVV.

This sequence joins TRBV5-1 and TRBJ2-2; D gene unclear. This CDR3 is built from 13 residues. CDR1 and CDR2 from the germline V gene are SGHRS and YFSETQ. V was cut by 4 bases and J by 6 bases, with 10 bases left in between. The CDR3 here is CASSMDLPGELFF. The CDR3 DNA sequence: TGCGCCAGCAGCATGGATCTCCCCGGGGAGCTGTTTTTT.

V and J are TRBV19 and TRBJ1-1; the match to TRBD1 covers 7 bases. The CDR3 sequence is 16 residues long. Trimming removed 3 bases from V and 1 base from J; junction bases left unmatched: 8. The V gene's germline CDR1 is LNHDA and CDR2 SQIVND (reference sequence). The CDR3 DNA reads TGTGCCAGTAGTATCCCCTCCGGGACAGCGAACACTGAAGCTTTCTTT. Protein: CASSIPSGTANTEAFF.

The chain carries TRBV5-1 and TRBJ2-1, with 7 bases fitting TRBD2. The CDR3 length is 15 residues. The V gene's germline CDR1 is SGHRS and CDR2 YFSETQ. The junction had 3 bases not matched to a gene; V was cut back by 0 bases and J by 3 bases. For the CDR3, the DNA is TGCGCCAGCAGCTTGGCGGGACTAAACTACAATGAGCAGTTCTTC. It specifies CASSLAGLNYNEQFF.

This clone was counted a single time. The rearrangement links TRBV7-6 to TRBJ2-2; TRBD2 aligns across 8 bases. From germline, CDR1 is SGHVS and CDR2 FNYEAQ. The CDR3 sequence is 13 residues long. The ends lost 1 base at V and 9 bases at J; junction bases unmatched: 1. CDR3 nucleotides: TGTGCCAGCAGCTTAGAGCGGGGGTGGGAGCTGTTTTTT. Translated, it gives CASSLERGWELFF.

The chain links TRBV5-1 to TRBJ1-3, with D unclear. The CDR3 runs to 16 residues. V was clipped by 4 bases and J by 2 bases, with 16 bases between them. Germline loops: CDR1 SGHRS, CDR2 YFSETQ. The CDR3 is CASSKDIFGTGNTIYF. CDR3 sequence (DNA): TGCGCCAGCAGCAAAGACATTTTTGGCACTGGAAACACCATATATTTT.

This chain connects TRBV15 to TRBJ2-1, with 8 bases fitting TRBD1. The CDR3 spans 13 residues. CDR1 is LNHNV and CDR2 is YYDKDF in the germline V gene (reference sequence). The trim removed 8 bases at V and 7 bases at J, leaving 7 bases unmatched. CDR3 sequence reads: CATREDRVNEQFF. The DNA of the CDR3 is TGTGCCACCCGCGAGGACAGGGTAAATGAGCAGTTCTTC.

This clone was seen a single time. This chain links TRBV5-6 with TRBJ2-3; 8 nucleotides align to TRBD2. Germline trimming cut 0 bases from V and 3 bases from J; bases unmatched to any gene: 6. The CDR3 length is 16 residues. Germline V gene data show CDR1 as SGHDT and CDR2 as YYEEEE. The CDR3 spells CASSLERASGTDTQYF. In DNA form, the CDR3 reads TGTGCCAGCAGCTTGGAAAGGGCTAGCGGGACAGATACGCAGTATTTT.

This chain uses TRBV4-2 with TRBJ1-2; no reliable D call. The germline V gene encodes CDR1 LGHNA and CDR2 YNFKEQ. The CDR3 length is 16 residues. V dropped 0 bases and J dropped 4 bases, with 15 bases sitting between them. The CDR3 nucleotides read TGTGCCAGCAGCCAAGAGGCGTCCCCAGGCCTCTATGGCTACACCTTC. Translated: CASSQEASPGLYGYTF.

This clone was detected once. This chain connects TRBV5-4 to TRBJ2-1, with D possibly being TRBD1 (6 bases). CDR3 length equals 13 residues. Trimming left V 0 bases short and J 9 bases short, with 10 bases between. Germline V gene lookup returns CDR1 SGHNT and CDR2 YYREEE (reference sequence). CDR3 sequence: CASSLGIGGEQFF. Here the CDR3 DNA reads TGTGCCAGCAGCTTGGGGATAGGGGGTGAGCAGTTCTTC.